This TCR beta chain was captured in a study of neoadjuvant anti-PD-1 for oral cavity cancer. Germline V lookup: CDR1 MNHNY, CDR2 SVGAGI (reference sequence). The V end was cut by 5 bases, the J end by 8 bases, with 9 bases between. CDR3 length: 11 residues. This table comes from immunoSEQ multiplex PCR, and its TCRdb copy is limited to in-frame clones, with some not included. The sample consists of around 11,000 clones, 45% to 60% of them appearing once. The J gene is TRBJ1-2, the V gene TRBV6-6; D possibly corresponds to TRBD1 (5 bases). The sample was tumor tissue, taken before nivolumab (anti-PD-1) treatment. The TCR sequence derives from a person aged 35-80 years with oral cavity squamous cell carcinoma. DNA of the CDR3: TGTGCCAGCAGTGAACGACAGGGCTACACCTTC. Residues: CASSERQGYTF.